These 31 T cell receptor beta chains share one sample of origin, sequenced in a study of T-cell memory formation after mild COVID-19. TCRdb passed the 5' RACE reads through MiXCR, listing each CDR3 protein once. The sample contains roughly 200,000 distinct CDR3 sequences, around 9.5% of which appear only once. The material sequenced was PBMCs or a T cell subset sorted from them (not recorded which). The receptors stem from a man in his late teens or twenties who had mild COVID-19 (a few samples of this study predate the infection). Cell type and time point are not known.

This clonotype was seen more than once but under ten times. The CDR3 region is CAWSVGWTSGGTYNEQFF. The CDR3 DNA is TGTGCCTGGAGTGTAGGGTGGACTAGCGGGGGAACCTACAATGAGCAGTTCTTC. This rearrangement joins TRBV30 to TRBJ2-1; 13 positions match TRBD2. CDR3 length: 18 residues. Germline CDR1 GTSNPN, CDR2 SVGIG (reference sequence). The V and J ends lost 0 bases and 2 bases, in that order; junction bases with no gene match: 7.

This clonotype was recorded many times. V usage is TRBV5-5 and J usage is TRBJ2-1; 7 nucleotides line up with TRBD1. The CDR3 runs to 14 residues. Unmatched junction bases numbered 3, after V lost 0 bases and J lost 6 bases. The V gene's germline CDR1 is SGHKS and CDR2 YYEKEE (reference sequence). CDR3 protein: CASSLDDRVNEQFF. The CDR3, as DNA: TGTGCCAGCAGCTTGGATGACAGGGTCAATGAGCAGTTCTTC.

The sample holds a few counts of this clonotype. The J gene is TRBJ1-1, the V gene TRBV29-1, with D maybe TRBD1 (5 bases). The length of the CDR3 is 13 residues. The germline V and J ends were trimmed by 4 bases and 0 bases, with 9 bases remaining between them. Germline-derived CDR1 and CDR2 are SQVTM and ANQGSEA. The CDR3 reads CSVATALNTEAFF. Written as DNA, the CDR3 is TGCAGCGTTGCGACAGCCCTGAACACTGAAGCTTTCTTT.

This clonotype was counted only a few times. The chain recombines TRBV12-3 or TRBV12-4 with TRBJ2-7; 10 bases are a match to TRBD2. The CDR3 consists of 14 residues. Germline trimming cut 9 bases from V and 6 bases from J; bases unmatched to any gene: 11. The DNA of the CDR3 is TGTGCCAGTTGGGGTAGCGGGGGGTTCGGCGAGCAGTACGTC. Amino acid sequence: CASWGSGGFGEQYV.

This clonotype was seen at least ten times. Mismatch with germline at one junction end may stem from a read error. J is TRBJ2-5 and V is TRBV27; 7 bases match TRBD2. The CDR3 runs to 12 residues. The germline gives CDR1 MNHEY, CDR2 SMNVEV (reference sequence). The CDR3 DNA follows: TGTGCCAGCAGGCGGGGGATCCGGGACCTCTTCTTC. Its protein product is CASRRGIRDLFF.

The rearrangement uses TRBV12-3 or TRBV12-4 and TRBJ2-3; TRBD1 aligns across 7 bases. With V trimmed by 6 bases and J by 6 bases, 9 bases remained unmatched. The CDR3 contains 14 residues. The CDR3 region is CASRLDRAWDTQYF. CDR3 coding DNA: TGTGCCAGCAGGCTAGACAGGGCCTGGGATACGCAGTATTTT.

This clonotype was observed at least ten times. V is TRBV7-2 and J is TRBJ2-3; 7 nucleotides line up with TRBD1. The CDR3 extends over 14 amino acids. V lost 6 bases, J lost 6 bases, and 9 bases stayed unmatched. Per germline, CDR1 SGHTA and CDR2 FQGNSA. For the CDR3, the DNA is TGTGCCAGCAGGGTGACAGGGCTTTTCGATACGCAGTATTTT. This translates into CASRVTGLFDTQYF.

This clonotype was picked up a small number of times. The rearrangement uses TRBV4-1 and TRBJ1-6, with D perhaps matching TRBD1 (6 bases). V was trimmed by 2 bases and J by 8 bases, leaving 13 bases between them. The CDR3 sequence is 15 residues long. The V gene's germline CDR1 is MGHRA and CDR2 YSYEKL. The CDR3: CASSQTGTLDSPLHF. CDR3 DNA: TGCGCCAGCAGCCAAACAGGGACACTCGATTCACCCCTCCACTTT.

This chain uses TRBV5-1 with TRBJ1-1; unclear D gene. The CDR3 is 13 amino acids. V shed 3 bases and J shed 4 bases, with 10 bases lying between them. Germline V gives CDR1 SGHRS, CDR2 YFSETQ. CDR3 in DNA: TGCGCCAGCAGCTGGAGGGATAGCACTGAAGCTTTCTTT. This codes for CASSWRDSTEAFF. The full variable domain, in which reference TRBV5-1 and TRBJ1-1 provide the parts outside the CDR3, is KAGVTQTPRYLIKTRGQQVTLSCSPISGHRSVSWYQQTPGQGLQFLFEYFSETQRNKGNFPGRFSGRQFSNSRSEMNVSTLELGDSALYLCASSWRDSTEAFFGQGTRLTVV.

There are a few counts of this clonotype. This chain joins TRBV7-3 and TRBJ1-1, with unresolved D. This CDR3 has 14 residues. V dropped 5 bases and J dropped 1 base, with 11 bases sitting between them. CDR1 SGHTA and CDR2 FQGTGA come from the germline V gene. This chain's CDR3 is CASSPLESNTEAFF. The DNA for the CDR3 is TGTGCCAGCAGCCCCCTCGAGTCGAACACTGAAGCTTTCTTT.

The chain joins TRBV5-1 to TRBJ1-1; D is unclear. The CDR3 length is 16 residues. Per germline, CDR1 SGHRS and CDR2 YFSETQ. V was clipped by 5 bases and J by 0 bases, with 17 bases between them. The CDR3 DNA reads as TGCGCCAGCAGGCCCCCCGCAGGTTACATGAACACTGAAGCTTTCTTT. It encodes CASRPPAGYMNTEAFF.

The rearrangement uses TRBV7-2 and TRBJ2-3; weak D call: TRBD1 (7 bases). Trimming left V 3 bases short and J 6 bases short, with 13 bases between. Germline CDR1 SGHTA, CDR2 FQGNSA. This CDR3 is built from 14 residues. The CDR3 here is CASSLFSGGDTQYF. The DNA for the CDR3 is TGTGCCAGCAGCTTGTTCTCAGGGGGGGATACGCAGTATTTT.

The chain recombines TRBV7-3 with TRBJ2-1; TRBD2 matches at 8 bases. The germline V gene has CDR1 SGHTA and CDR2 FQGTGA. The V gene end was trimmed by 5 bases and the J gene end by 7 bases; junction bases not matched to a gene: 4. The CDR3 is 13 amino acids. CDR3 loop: CASSPSGGNEQFF. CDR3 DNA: TGTGCCAGCAGCCCGAGCGGGGGAAATGAGCAGTTCTTC.

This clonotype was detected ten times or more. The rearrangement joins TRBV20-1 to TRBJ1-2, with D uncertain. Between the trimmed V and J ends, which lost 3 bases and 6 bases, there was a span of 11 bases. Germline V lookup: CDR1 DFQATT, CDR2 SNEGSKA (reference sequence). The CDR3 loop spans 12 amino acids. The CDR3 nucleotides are TGCAGTGCTAGGCACTGGCAGCATGGCTACACCTTC. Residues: CSARHWQHGYTF.

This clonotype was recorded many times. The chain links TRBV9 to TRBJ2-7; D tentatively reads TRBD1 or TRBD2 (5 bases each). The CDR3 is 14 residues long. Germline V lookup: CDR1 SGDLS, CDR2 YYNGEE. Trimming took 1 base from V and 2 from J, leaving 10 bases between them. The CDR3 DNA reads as TGTGCCAGCAGCGTACGGGACGGGACCTACGAGCAGTACTTC. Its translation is CASSVRDGTYEQYF.

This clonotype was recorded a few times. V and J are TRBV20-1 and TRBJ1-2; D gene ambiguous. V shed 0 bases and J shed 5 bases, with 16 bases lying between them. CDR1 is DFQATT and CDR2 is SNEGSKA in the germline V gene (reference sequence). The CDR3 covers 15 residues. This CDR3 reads CSARDRKDASYGYTF. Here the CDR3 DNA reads TGCAGTGCTAGAGATAGGAAGGACGCATCGTATGGCTACACCTTC.

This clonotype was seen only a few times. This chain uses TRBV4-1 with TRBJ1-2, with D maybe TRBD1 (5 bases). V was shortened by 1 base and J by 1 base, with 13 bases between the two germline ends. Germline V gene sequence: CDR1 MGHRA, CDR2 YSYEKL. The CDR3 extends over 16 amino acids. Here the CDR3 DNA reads TGCGCCAGCAGCCAAGCCCCGTCGGGGCGTAACTATGGCTACACCTTC. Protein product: CASSQAPSGRNYGYTF.

The CDR3: CASSLDTQGETQYF. In DNA form, the CDR3 reads TGTGCCAGCAGCTTAGACACCCAGGGAGAGACCCAGTACTTC. The chain has TRBV7-2 and TRBJ2-5; maybe TRBD1 (5 bases). The CDR3 has 14 amino acids. Trimming stripped 1 base from V and 4 bases from J, with 10 bases between. CDR1 is SGHTA, CDR2 FQGNSA, per germline. Variable domain in full (rest from reference TRBV7-2 and TRBJ2-5): GAGVSQSPSNKVTEKGKDVELRCDPISGHTALYWYRQSLGQGLEFLIYFQGNSAPDKSGLPSDRFSAERTGGSVSTLTIQRTQQEDSAVYLCASSLDTQGETQYFGPGTRLLVL.

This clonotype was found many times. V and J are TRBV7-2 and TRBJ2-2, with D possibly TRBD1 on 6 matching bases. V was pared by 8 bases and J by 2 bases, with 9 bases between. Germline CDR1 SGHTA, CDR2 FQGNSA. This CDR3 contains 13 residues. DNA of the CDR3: TGTGCCAGCGGGGGCCCTAACACCGGGGAGCTGTTTTTT. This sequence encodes CASGGPNTGELFF. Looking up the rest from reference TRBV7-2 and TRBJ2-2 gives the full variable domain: GAGVSQSPSNKVTEKGKDVELRCDPISGHTALYWYRQSLGQGLEFLIYFQGNSAPDKSGLPSDRFSAERTGGSVSTLTIQRTQQEDSAVYLCASGGPNTGELFFGEGSRLTVL.

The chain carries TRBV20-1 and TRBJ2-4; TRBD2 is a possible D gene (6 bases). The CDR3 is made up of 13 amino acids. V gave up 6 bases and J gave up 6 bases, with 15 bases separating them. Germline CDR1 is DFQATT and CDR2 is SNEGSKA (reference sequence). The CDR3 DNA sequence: TGCAGTGCCACCGCGGAGGGTGGAAACATTCAGTACTTC. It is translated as CSATAEGGNIQYF.

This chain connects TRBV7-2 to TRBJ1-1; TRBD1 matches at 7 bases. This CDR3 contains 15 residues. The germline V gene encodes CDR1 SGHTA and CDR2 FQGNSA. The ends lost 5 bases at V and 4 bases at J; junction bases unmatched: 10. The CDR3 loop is CASSREGAGVTEAFF. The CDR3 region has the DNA TGTGCCAGCAGCCGGGAGGGGGCAGGTGTCACTGAAGCTTTCTTT.

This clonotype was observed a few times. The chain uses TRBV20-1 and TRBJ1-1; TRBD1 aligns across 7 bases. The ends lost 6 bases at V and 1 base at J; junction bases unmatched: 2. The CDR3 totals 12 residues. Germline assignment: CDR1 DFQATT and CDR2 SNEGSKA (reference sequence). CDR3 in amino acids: CSARDRNTEAFF. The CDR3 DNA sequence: TGCAGTGCAAGGGACAGGAACACTGAAGCTTTCTTT.

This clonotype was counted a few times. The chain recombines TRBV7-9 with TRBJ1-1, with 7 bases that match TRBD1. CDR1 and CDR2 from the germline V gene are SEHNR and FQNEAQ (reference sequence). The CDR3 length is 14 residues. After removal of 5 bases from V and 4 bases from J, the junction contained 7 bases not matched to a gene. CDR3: CASSHRGDVTEAFF. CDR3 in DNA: TGTGCCAGCAGCCACAGGGGCGACGTCACTGAAGCTTTCTTT.

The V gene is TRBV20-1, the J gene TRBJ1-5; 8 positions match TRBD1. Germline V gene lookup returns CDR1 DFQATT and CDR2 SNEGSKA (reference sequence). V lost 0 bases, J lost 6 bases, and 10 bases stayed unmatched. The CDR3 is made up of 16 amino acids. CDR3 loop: CSARDYLTGTGQPQHF. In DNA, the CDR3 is TGCAGTGCTAGAGATTACCTCACAGGGACAGGTCAGCCCCAGCATTTT.

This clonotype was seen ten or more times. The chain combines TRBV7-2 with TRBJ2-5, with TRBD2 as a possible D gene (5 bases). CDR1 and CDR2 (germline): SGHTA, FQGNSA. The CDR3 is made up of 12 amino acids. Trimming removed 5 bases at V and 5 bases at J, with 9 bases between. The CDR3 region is CASSRPGETQYF. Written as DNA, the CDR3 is TGTGCCAGCAGCCGCCCGGGGGAGACCCAGTACTTC.

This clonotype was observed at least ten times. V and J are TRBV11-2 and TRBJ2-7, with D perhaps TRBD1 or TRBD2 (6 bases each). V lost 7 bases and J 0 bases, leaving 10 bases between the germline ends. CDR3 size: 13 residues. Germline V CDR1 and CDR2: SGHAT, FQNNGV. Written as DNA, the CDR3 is TGTGCCAGCAACAGGGAGGACTCCTACGAGCAGTACTTC. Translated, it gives CASNREDSYEQYF. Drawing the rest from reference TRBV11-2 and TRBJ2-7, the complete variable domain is EAGVAQSPRYKIIEKRQSVAFWCNPISGHATLYWYQQILGQGPKLLIQFQNNGVVDDSQLPKDRFSAERLKGVDSTLKIQPAKLEDSAVYLCASNREDSYEQYFGPGTRLTVT.

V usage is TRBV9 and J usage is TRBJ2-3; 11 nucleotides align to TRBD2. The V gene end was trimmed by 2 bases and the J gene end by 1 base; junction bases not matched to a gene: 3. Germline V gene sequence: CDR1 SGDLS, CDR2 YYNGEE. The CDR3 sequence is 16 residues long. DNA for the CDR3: TGTGCCAGCAGCGTGGCGGGACTAGCGGGCACAGATACGCAGTATTTT. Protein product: CASSVAGLAGTDTQYF.

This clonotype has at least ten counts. The DNA for the CDR3 is TGTGCCAGCAGCTTACGTCCGTTAGGGGGGGACCTTATCTATGGCTACACCTTC. Translating gives CASSLRPLGGDLIYGYTF. This sequence joins TRBV7-2 and TRBJ1-2; tentative D call: TRBD1 (6 bases). V was shortened by 2 bases and J by 4 bases, with 23 bases between the two germline ends. CDR1 is SGHTA and CDR2 is FQGNSA in the germline V gene. The length of the CDR3 is 18 residues.

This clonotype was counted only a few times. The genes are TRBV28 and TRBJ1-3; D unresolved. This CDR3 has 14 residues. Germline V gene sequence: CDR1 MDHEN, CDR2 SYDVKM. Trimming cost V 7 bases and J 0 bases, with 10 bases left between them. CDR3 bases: TGTGCCAGCACGGGAACCGGCTCTGGAAACACCATATATTTT. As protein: CASTGTGSGNTIYF.

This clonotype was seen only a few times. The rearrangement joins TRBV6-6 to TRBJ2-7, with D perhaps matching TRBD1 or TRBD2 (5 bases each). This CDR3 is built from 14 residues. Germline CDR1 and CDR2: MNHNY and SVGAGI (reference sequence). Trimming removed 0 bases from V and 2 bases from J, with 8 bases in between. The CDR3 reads CASSYSRGPYEQYV. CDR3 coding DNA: TGTGCCAGCAGTTACTCGAGGGGTCCCTACGAGCAGTACGTC.

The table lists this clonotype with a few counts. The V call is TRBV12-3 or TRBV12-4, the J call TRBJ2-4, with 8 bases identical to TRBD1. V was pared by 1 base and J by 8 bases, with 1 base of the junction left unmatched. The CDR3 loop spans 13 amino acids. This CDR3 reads CASSLGRGHIQYF. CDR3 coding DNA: TGTGCCAGCAGTTTAGGCAGGGGGCACATTCAGTACTTC.